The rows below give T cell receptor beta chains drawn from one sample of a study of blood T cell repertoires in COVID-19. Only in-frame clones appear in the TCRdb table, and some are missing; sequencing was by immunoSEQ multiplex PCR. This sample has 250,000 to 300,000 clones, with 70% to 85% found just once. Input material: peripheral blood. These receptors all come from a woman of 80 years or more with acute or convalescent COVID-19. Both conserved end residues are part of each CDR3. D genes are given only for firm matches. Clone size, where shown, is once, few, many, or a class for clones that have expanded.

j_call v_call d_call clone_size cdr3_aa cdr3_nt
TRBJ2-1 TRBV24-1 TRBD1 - CATSDRQGVYIYNEQFF TGTGCCACCAGTGACCGACAGGGGGTGTATATCTACAATGAGCAGTTCTTC
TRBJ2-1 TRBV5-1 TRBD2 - CASSVTSGIGVGHEQFF TGCGCCAGCAGCGTGACTAGCGGGATCGGTGTGGGGCATGAGCAGTTCTTC
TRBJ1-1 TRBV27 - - CASSLSDRLNTEAFF TGTGCCAGCAGTTTATCGGACAGACTGAACACTGAAGCTTTCTTT
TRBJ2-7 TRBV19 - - CASSRTVPYYEQYF TGTGCCAGTAGTAGGACAGTCCCGTACTACGAGCAGTACTTC
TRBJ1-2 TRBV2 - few CASSSGWGYGYTF TGTGCCAGCAGCAGCGGTTGGGGCTATGGCTACACCTTC
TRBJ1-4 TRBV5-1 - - CASSSMGSTNEKLFF TGCGCCAGCAGCTCCATGGGGAGCACTAATGAAAAACTGTTTTTT
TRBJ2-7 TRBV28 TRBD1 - CASSRRQGITYEQYF TGTGCCAGCAGTCGAAGACAGGGGATTACCTACGAGCAGTACTTC
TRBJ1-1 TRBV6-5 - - CASSNSGSTEAFF TGTGCCAGCAGTAATTCCGGGAGCACTGAAGCTTTCTTT
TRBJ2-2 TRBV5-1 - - CASSLNHRNTGELFF TGCGCCAGCAGCTTGAATCACAGGAACACCGGGGAGCTGTTTTTT
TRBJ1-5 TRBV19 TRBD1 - CASSTGQGRGQPQHF TGTGCCAGTAGTACCGGACAGGGGAGGGGTCAGCCCCAGCATTTT
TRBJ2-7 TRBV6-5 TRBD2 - CASGKSSGIPNEQYF TGTGCCAGCGGAAAATCTAGCGGCATCCCCAACGAGCAGTACTTC
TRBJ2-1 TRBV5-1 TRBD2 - CASRTGGLGDEQFF TGCGCCAGCAGGACGGGGGGGCTTGGAGATGAGCAGTTCTTC
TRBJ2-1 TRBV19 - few CASSSLERSSYNEQFF TGTGCCAGTAGTTCCCTCGAGCGTAGCTCCTACAATGAGCAGTTCTTC
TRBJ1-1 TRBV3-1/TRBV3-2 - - CASSQGTGRGTEAFF TGTGCCAGCAGCCAAGGGACGGGGCGGGGCACTGAAGCTTTCTTT
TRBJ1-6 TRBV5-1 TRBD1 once CASSLATGGDSPLHF TGCGCCAGCAGCTTAGCGACAGGGGGGGATTCACCCCTCCACTTT
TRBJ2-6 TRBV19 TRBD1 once CASSTPRDRAGANVLTF TGCGCCAGTAGTACCCCAAGGGACAGGGCTGGGGCCAACGTCCTGACTTTC
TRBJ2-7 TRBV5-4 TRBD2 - CASSLERGGHYEQYF TGTGCCAGCAGCTTGGAACGGGGGGGCCACTACGAGCAGTACTTC
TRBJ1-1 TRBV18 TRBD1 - CASSPKEGAATEAFF TGTGCCAGCTCACCAAAGGAGGGGGCGGCCACTGAAGCTTTCTTT
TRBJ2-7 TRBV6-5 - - CASSYSRGLPYEQYF TGTGCCAGCAGTTACTCAAGGGGGTTACCCTACGAGCAGTACTTC
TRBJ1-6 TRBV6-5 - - CASSYPRGNSPLHF TGTGCCAGCAGTTACCCCAGGGGAAATTCACCCCTCCACTTT
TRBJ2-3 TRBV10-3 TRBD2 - CAARTSGVDTQYF TGTGCCGCCCGGACTAGCGGGGTAGATACGCAGTATTTT
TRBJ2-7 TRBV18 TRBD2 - CASSPQAGGPNEQYF TGTGCCAGCTCACCACAAGCGGGGGGGCCGAACGAGCAGTACTTC
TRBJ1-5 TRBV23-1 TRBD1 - CASRGGTGAFIQPQHF TGCGCCAGCAGGGGGGGGACAGGGGCTTTCATTCAGCCCCAGCATTTT
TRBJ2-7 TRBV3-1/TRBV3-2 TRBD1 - CASSQGRGYEQYF TGTGCCAGCAGCCAAGGCAGGGGGTACGAGCAGTACTTC
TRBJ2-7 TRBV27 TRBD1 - CASTSNGQAREQYF TGTGCCAGCACCTCAAACGGACAGGCTCGCGAGCAGTACTTC
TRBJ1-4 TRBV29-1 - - CSAWSDEKLFF TGCAGCGCCTGGTCAGATGAAAAACTGTTTTTT
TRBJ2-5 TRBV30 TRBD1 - CAWSDPGTGLRKTQYF TGTGCCTGGAGTGACCCTGGGACAGGGTTGAGAAAGACCCAGTACTTC
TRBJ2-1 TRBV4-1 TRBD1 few CASSQEGNRGHEQFF TGCGCCAGCAGCCAAGAGGGGAACAGGGGGCACGAGCAGTTCTTC
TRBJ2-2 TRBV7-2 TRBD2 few CASSATGRGTTGELFF TGTGCCAGCAGCGCCACCGGGCGGGGGACCACCGGGGAGCTGTTTTTT
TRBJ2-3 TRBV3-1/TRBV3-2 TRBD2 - CASSGLAGGTDTQYF TGTGCCAGCAGTGGACTAGCGGGGGGCACAGATACGCAGTATTTT
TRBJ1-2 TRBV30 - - CAWSIQGKRGYTF TGTGCCTGGAGTATTCAGGGGAAGCGTGGCTACACCTTC
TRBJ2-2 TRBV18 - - CASSPPGQGTGELFF TGTGCCAGCTCACCACCCGGCCAGGGAACCGGGGAGCTGTTTTTT
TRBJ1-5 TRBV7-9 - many CASSLWAAGSNQPQHF TGTGCCAGCAGCTTATGGGCAGCGGGGAGCAATCAGCCCCAGCATTTT
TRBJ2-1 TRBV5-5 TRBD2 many CASSVTSGRVNEQFF TGTGCCAGCAGCGTCACTAGCGGGAGGGTCAATGAGCAGTTCTTC
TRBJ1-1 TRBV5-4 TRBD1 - CASSPGGTGANTEAFF TGTGCCAGCAGCCCGGGGGGGACAGGGGCGAACACTGAAGCTTTCTTT
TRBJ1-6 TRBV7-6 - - CASSLAGGDSPLHF TGTGCCAGCAGCTTAGCGGGGGGGGATTCACCCCTCCACTTT
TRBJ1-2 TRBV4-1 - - CASSHRGGYTF TGCGCCAGCAGCCATAGAGGTGGCTACACCTTC
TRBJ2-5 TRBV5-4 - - CASTSSGNQETQYF TGTGCCAGCACCTCCTCGGGGAACCAAGAGACCCAGTACTTC
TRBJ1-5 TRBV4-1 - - CASSQDLGGLGNQPQHF TGCGCCAGCAGCCAAGATCTCGGAGGGTTGGGCAATCAGCCCCAGCATTTT
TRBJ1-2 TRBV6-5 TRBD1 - CASSYSRGLGYTF TGTGCCAGCAGTTACTCGAGGGGGCTGGGCTACACCTTC
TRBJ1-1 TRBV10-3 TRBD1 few CAIRAQGMWNTEAFF TGTGCCATCAGGGCACAGGGGATGTGGAACACTGAAGCTTTCTTT
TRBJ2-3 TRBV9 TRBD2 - CASSELAGGWEGDTQYF TGTGCCAGCAGCGAACTAGCGGGGGGATGGGAGGGAGATACGCAGTATTTT
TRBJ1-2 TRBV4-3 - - CASSQVTGLGYTF TGCGCCAGCAGCCAAGTTACAGGGCTTGGCTACACCTTC
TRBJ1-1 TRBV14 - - CASSQAQINTEAFF TGTGCCAGCAGCCAAGCACAGATAAACACTGAAGCTTTCTTT
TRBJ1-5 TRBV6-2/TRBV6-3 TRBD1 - CASSYGTGYRWSNQPQHF TGTGCCAGCAGTTACGGGACAGGGTACCGCTGGAGCAATCAGCCCCAGCATTTT
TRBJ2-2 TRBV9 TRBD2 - CASSSRLAGGTGELFF TGTGCCAGCAGCTCCCGACTAGCGGGAGGCACCGGGGAGCTGTTTTTT
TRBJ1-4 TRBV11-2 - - CASSLTGATNEKLFF TGTGCCAGCAGCTTAACAGGAGCAACTAATGAAAAACTGTTTTTT